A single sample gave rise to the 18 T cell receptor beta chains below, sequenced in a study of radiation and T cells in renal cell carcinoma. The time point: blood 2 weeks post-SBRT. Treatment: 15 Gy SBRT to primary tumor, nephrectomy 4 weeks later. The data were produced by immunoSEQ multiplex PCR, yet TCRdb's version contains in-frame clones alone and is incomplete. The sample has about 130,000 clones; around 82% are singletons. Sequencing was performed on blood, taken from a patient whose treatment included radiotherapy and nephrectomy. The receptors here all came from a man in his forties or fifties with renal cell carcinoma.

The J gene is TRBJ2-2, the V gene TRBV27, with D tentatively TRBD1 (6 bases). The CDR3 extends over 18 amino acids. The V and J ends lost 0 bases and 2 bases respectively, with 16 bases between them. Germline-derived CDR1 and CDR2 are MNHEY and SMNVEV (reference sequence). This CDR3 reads CASSLSRRGDTNTGELFF. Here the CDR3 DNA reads TGTGCCAGCAGTTTATCGAGACGAGGGGACACCAACACCGGGGAGCTGTTTTTT.

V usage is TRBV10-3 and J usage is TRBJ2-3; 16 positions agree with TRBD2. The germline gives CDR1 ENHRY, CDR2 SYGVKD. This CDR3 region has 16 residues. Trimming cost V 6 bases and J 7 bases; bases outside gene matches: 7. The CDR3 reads CAIRAGTSGRAYTQYF. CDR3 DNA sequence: TGTGCCATCAGGGCGGGGACTAGCGGGAGGGCGTATACGCAGTATTTT.

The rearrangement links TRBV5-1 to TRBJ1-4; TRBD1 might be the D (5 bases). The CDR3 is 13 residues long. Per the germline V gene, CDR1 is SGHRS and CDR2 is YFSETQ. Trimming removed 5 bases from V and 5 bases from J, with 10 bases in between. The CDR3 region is CASRRTLNEKLFF. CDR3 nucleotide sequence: TGCGCCAGCAGGAGGACACTGAATGAAAAACTGTTTTTT.

The CDR3 region has the DNA TGTGCCAGCAGCGTAGCCCCTAGCGGGTTATACAATGAGCAGTTCTTC. Its translation: CASSVAPSGLYNEQFF. This chain joins TRBV9 and TRBJ2-1, with 8 bases fitting TRBD2. Looked up from germline, CDR1 is SGDLS and CDR2 is YYNGEE. J was trimmed by 4 bases and V by 0 bases; bases with no gene match: 6. The CDR3 totals 16 residues.

CDR3 sequence: CASSPMTGNYGYTF. CDR3 coding DNA: TGTGCCAGCAGCCCGATGACAGGAAACTATGGCTACACCTTC. The gene calls are TRBV9 and TRBJ1-2, with D possibly being TRBD1 (6 bases). V was cut by 4 bases and J by 2 bases, with 12 bases left in between. There are 14 residues in the CDR3. Germline values: CDR1 SGDLS, CDR2 YYNGEE.

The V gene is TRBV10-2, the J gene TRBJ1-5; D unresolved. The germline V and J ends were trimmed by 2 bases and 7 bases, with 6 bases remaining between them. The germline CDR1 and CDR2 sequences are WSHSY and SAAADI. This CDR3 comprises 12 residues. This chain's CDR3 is CASSERRQPQHF. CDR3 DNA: TGCGCCAGCAGTGAGAGGCGGCAGCCCCAGCATTTT.

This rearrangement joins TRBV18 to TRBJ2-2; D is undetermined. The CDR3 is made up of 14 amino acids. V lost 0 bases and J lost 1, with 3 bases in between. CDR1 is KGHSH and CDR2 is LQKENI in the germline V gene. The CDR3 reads CASSPPQNTGELFF. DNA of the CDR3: TGTGCCAGCTCACCACCTCAGAACACCGGGGAGCTGTTTTTT.

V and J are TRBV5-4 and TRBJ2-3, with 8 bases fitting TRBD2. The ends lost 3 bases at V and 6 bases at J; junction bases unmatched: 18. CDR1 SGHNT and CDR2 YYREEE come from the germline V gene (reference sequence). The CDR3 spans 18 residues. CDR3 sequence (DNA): TGTGCCAGCAGCTCTTCTACTACACTAGCGGTCGGGGTGGATACGCAGTATTTT. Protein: CASSSSTTLAVGVDTQYF.

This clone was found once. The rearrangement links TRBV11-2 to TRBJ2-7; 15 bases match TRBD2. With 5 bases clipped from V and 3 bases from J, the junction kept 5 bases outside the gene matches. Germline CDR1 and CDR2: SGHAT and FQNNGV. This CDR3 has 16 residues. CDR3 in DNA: TGTGCCAGCAGCCACCCGGGACTAGCGGGAGGCTACGAGCAGTACTTC. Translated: CASSHPGLAGGYEQYF. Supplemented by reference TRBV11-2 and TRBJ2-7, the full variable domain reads EAGVAQSPRYKIIEKRQSVAFWCNPISGHATLYWYQQILGQGPKLLIQFQNNGVVDDSQLPKDRFSAERLKGVDSTLKIQPAKLEDSAVYLCASSHPGLAGGYEQYFGPGTRLTVT.

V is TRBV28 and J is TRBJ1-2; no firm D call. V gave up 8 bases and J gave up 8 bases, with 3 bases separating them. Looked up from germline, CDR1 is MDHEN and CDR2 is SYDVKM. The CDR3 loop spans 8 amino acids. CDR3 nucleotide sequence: TGTGCCAGCGGGGGCTACACCTTC. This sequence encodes CASGGYTF.

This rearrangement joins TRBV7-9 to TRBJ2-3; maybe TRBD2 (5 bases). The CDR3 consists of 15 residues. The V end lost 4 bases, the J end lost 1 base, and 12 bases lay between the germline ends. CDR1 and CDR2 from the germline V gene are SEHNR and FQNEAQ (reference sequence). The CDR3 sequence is CASSSLTGGTDTQYF. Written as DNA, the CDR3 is TGTGCCAGCAGCTCCTTGACCGGGGGCACAGATACGCAGTATTTT.

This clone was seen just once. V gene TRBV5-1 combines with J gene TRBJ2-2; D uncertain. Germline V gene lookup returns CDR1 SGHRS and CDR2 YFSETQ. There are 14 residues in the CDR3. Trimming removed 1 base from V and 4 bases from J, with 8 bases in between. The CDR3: CASSLLPFTGELFF. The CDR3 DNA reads TGCGCCAGCAGCTTGTTGCCGTTCACCGGGGAGCTGTTTTTT.

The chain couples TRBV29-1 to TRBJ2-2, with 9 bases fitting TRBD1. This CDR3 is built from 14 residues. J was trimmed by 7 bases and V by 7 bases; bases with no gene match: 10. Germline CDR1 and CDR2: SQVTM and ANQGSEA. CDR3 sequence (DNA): TGCAGCGGATCCGGGACAGGGAACGTCGGGGAGCTGTTTTTT. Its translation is CSGSGTGNVGELFF.

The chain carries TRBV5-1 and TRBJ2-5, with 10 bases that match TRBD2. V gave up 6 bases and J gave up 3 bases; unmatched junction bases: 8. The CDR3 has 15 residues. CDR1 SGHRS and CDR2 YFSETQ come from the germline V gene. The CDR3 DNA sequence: TGCGCCAGCAACTCCGGGACTAGCGACGAAGAGACCCAGTACTTC. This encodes CASNSGTSDEETQYF.

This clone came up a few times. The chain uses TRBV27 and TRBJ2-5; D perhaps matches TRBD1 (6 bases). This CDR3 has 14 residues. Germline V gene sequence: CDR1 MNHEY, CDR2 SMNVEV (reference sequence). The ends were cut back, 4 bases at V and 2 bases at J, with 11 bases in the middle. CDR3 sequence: CASSSLRGQETQYF. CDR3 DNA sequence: TGTGCCAGCAGTTCGTTGAGGGGGCAAGAGACCCAGTACTTC.

The CDR3 DNA follows: TGTGCCAGCAGCCAATTGGAGGGCCCCTACGAGCAGTACTTC. As protein: CASSQLEGPYEQYF. The gene calls are TRBV16 and TRBJ2-7; tentatively, D is TRBD2 (6 bases). Germline values: CDR1 KGHSY, CDR2 FQNENV. This CDR3 spans 14 amino acids. The germline V and J ends were trimmed by 1 base and 2 bases, with 9 bases remaining between them.

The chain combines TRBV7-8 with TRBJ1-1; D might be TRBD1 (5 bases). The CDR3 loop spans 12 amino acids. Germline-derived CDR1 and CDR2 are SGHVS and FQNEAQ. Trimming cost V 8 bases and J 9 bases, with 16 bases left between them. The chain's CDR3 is CASGGEGLKAFF. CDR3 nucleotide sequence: TGTGCCAGCGGAGGAGAGGGACTCAAAGCTTTCTTT.

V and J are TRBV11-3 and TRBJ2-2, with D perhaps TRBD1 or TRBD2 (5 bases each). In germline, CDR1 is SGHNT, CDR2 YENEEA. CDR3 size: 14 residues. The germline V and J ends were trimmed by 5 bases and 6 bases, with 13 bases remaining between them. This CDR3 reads CASSRDPSAGELFF. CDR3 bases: TGTGCCAGCAGCCGGGACCCCTCGGCCGGGGAGCTGTTTTTT.